This T cell receptor (beta chain) derives from a study of shared clonotypes between healthy human individuals. The table came from immunoSEQ multiplex PCR; TCRdb's copy has only in-frame clones and leaves some out. The data contain some 1.5 million clones, about 96% of them singletons. Germline CDR1 reads MDHEN; CDR2 reads SYDVKM. CDR3 length equals 15 residues. V lost 4 bases to trimming and J lost 6 bases, with 18 bases between them. Naive CD4+ cells were CD45RA-selected; the remaining cells were memory. The clonotype originates from a man aged 25 to 40 in good health. The chain employs TRBV28 and TRBJ1-2; D gene uncertain. Specimen: naive CD4+ T cells sorted from blood. Regarding subset: CD45RA+ positively selected. The CDR3 here is CASSYPMGPTHGYTF. CDR3 sequence (DNA): TGTGCCAGCAGTTATCCCATGGGCCCTACTCATGGCTACACCTTC.